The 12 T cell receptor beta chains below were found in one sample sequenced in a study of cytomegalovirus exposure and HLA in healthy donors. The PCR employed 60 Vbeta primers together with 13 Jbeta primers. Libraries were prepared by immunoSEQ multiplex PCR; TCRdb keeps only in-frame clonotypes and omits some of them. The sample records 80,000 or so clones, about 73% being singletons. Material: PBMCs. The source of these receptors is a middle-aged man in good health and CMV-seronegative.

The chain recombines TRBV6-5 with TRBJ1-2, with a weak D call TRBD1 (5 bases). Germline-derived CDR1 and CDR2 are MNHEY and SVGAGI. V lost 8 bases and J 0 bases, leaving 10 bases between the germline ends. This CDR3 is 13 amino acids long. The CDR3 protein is CASRPTANYGYTF. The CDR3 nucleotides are TGTGCCAGCCGACCGACAGCTAACTATGGCTACACCTTC.

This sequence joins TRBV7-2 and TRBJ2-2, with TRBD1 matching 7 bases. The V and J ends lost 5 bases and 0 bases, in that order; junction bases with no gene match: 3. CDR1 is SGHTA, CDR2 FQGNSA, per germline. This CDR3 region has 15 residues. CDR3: CASSTGQTNTGELFF. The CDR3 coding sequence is TGTGCCAGCAGCACGGGACAGACGAACACCGGGGAGCTGTTTTTT. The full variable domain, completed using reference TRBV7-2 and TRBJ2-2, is GAGVSQSPSNKVTEKGKDVELRCDPISGHTALYWYRQSLGQGLEFLIYFQGNSAPDKSGLPSDRFSAERTGGSVSTLTIQRTQQEDSAVYLCASSTGQTNTGELFFGEGSRLTVL.

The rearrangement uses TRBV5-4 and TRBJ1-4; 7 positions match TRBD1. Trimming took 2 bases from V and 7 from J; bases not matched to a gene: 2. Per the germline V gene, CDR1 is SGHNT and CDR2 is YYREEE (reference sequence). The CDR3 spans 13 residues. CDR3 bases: TGTGCCAGCAGCTTATACAGGGGTGAAAAACTGTTTTTT. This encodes CASSLYRGEKLFF.

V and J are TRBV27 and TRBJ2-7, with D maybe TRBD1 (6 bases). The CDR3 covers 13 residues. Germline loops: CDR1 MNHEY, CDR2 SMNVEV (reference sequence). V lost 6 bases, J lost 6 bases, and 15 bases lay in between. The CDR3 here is CASRPTGLVEQYF. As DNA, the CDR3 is TGTGCCAGCAGGCCGACAGGTTTGGTCGAGCAGTACTTC.

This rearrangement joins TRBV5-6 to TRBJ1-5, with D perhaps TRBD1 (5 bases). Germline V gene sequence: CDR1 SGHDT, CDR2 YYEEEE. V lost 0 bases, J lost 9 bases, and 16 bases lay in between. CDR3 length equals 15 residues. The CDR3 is CASSLAQGGSRPQHF. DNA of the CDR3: TGTGCCAGCAGCTTGGCCCAGGGAGGTTCAAGGCCCCAGCATTTT.

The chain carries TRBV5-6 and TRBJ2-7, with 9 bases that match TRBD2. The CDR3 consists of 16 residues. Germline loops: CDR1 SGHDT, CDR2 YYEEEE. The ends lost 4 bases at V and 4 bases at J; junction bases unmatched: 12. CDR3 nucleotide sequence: TGTGCCAGCAGCCGGGGGACTAGCTGGATTTCTTACGAGCAGTACTTC. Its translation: CASSRGTSWISYEQYF.

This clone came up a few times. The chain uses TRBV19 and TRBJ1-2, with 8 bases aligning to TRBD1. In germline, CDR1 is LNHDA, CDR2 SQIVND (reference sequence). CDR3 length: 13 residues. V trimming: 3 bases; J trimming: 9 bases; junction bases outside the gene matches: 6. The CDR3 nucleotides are TGTGCCAGTAGTATGGACAGGGTGAGGAGCTACACCTTC. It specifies CASSMDRVRSYTF.

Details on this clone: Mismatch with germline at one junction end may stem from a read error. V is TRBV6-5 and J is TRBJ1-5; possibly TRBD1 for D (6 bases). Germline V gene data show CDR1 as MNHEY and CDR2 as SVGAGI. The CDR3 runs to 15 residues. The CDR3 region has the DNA TGTGCCAGCAGTTACTCTCTGGACAGCAATCAGCTCCAGCATTTT. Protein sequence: CASSYSLDSNQLQHF.

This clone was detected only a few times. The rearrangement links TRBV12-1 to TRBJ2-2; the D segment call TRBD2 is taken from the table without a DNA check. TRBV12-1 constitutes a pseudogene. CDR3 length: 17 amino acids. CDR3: CASSRGLAGRNTGELFF. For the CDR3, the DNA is TGTGCCAGCAGCCGCGGACTAGCGGGACGGAACACCGGGGAGCTGTTTTTT.

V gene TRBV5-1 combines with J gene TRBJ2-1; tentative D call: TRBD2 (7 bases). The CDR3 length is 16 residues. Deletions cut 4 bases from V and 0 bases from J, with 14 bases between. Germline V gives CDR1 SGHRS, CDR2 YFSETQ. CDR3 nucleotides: TGCGCCAGCAGCCGGGGAGGGGGAAGCTCCTACAATGAGCAGTTCTTC. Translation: CASSRGGGSSYNEQFF.

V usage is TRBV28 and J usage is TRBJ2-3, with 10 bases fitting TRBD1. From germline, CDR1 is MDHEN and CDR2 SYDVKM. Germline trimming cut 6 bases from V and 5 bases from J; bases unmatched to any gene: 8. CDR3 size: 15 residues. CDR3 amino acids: CASSQSGTGEDTQYF. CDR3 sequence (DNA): TGTGCCAGCAGCCAATCCGGGACAGGGGAAGATACGCAGTATTTT.

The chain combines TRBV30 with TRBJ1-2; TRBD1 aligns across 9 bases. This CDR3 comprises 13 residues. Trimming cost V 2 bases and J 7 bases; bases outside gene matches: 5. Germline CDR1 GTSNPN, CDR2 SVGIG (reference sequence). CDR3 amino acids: CAWSRGQGLGYTF. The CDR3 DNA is TGTGCCTGGAGTAGGGGACAGGGACTTGGCTACACCTTC.